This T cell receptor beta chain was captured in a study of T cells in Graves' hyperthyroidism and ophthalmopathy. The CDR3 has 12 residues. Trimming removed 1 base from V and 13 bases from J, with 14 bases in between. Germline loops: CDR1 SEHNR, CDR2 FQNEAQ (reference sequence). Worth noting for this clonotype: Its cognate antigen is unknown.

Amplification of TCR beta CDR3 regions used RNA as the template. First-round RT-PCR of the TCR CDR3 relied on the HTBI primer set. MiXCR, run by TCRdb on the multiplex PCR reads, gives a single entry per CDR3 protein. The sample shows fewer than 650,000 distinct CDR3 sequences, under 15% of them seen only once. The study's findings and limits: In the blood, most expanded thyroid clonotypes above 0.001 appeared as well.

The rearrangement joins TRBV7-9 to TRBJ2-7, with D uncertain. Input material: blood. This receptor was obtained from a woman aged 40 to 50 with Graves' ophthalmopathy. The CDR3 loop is CASSLDPQTTYF. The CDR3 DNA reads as TGTGCCAGCAGCTTAGACCCGCAGACGACATACTTC.